Below, 19 T cell receptor beta chains from the same sample are listed, as sequenced in a study of PD-1 blockade in classical Hodgkin lymphoma (dated by TCRdb to the early 2020s). Libraries were made using the immunoSEQ multiplex PCR assay. The source is immuneACCESS, and TCRdb retained only in-frame sequences with V and J called. Part of the clones is not carried over; for the studies checked, unresolved V genes explain less than half of this, and the remainder is unexplained. Recorded for this sample are fewer than 20,000 clones; around two thirds of them occurred a single time. The top ten constitute around 7.6% of the sample. This specimen's time point label, per the study, means: cycle 4 day 1 (C4D1), after 6 weeks of nivolumab. Every trial patient had relapsed following autologous stem cell transplantation, and prior brentuximab vedotin exposure was what differed among cohorts A, B and C. Sample: peripheral blood mononuclear cells (PBMCs), taken before the fourth cycle of nivolumab. The receptors stem from a human donor with classical Hodgkin lymphoma.

V is TRBV6-5 and J is TRBJ2-1, with TRBD1 matching 8 bases. CDR1 is MNHEY and CDR2 is SVGAGI in the germline V gene. This CDR3 has 14 amino acids. Losses at the gene ends were 2 bases for V and 9 bases for J; bases not matched to a gene: 6. The CDR3 coding sequence is TGTGCCAGCAGTTACCTCCAGGGGGCAAGTGAGCAGTTCTTC. It translates to CASSYLQGASEQFF.

The chain has TRBV6-6 and TRBJ1-2, with TRBD1 as a possible D gene (6 bases). Germline CDR1 MNHNY, CDR2 SVGAGI (reference sequence). V was cut by 0 bases and J by 3 bases, with 11 bases left in between. The CDR3 extends over 15 amino acids. CDR3 bases: TGTGCCAGCAGTTACTCGACGGGGGGCTACTATGGCTACACCTTC. This encodes CASSYSTGGYYGYTF.

In its sample, this clone was seen a few times. The V call is TRBV7-9, the J call TRBJ1-3; a possible D gene is TRBD1 (6 bases). CDR3 length equals 15 residues. CDR1 and CDR2 from the germline V gene are SEHNR and FQNEAQ (reference sequence). V gave up 7 bases and J gave up 0 bases, with 13 bases separating them. CDR3 in DNA: TGTGCCAGCACGCCGGGGGCAGTCTCTGGAAACACCATATATTTT. It encodes CASTPGAVSGNTIYF.

This clone was counted a few times. The chain employs TRBV7-9 and TRBJ2-7; D call uncertain. Germline V gene lookup returns CDR1 SEHNR and CDR2 FQNEAQ (reference sequence). The V gene lost 5 bases and the J gene lost 7 bases, with 9 bases spanning the gap. The CDR3 extends over 11 amino acids. The CDR3 DNA reads TGTGCCAGCAGCCCCCCGGTGGAGCAGTACTTC. Protein sequence: CASSPPVEQYF.

The gene calls are TRBV7-9 and TRBJ2-7; 9 nucleotides align to TRBD2. Germline V gene lookup returns CDR1 SEHNR and CDR2 FQNEAQ (reference sequence). This CDR3 is built from 16 residues. J was trimmed by 5 bases and V by 5 bases; bases with no gene match: 13. As DNA, the CDR3 is TGTGCCAGCAGCCCCAACCACCCTAGCGGGATTGACGAGCAGTACTTC. This gives the protein CASSPNHPSGIDEQYF.

The J gene is TRBJ2-7, the V gene TRBV5-4; 14 positions agree with TRBD2. The CDR3 has 15 residues. The germline V gene encodes CDR1 SGHNT and CDR2 YYREEE (reference sequence). Trimming cost V 3 bases and J 3 bases; bases outside gene matches: 2. The CDR3 region has the DNA TGTGCCAGCAGCTCGGGACTAGCGGGGGTCTACGAGCAGTACTTC. It specifies CASSSGLAGVYEQYF.

V and J are TRBV11-3 and TRBJ1-6; D is undetermined. V was pared by 6 bases and J by 3 bases, with 9 bases between. The CDR3 covers 14 residues. From germline, CDR1 is SGHNT and CDR2 YENEEA. The CDR3 loop is CASSLVIYNSPLHF. DNA for the CDR3: TGTGCCAGCAGTCTGGTCATCTATAATTCACCCCTCCACTTT.

The rearrangement links TRBV5-4 to TRBJ2-7, with unresolved D. Germline-derived CDR1 and CDR2 are SGHNT and YYREEE (reference sequence). V shed 0 bases and J shed 6 bases, with 10 bases lying between them. The CDR3 has 13 residues. The CDR3 reads CASSLERQGEQYF. The CDR3 bases are TGTGCCAGCAGCTTGGAGCGTCAAGGCGAGCAGTACTTC.

The J gene is TRBJ2-7, the V gene TRBV6-6; 10 bases agree with TRBD2. Germline lookup yields CDR1 MNHNY and CDR2 SVGAGI (reference sequence). V was clipped by 7 bases and J by 7 bases; unmatched bases: 13. The CDR3 runs to 15 residues. This CDR3 reads CASNQRSSGSAEQYF. DNA for the CDR3: TGTGCCAGCAACCAAAGGTCTAGCGGGAGTGCAGAGCAGTACTTC.

The chain has TRBV25-1 and TRBJ2-2; TRBD1 or TRBD2 may be the D gene (5 bases each). V lost 4 bases and J 0 bases, leaving 15 bases between the germline ends. There are 17 residues in the CDR3. The germline V gene has CDR1 MGHDK and CDR2 SYGVNS. The CDR3 protein is CASSGGTVFANTGELFF. CDR3 nucleotides: TGTGCCAGCAGTGGGGGGACGGTGTTCGCGAACACCGGGGAGCTGTTTTTT.

This rearrangement joins TRBV7-9 to TRBJ1-3, with D hard to call. CDR3 length equals 15 residues. The germline CDR1 and CDR2 sequences are SEHNR and FQNEAQ (reference sequence). V shed 2 bases and J shed 2 bases, with 10 bases lying between them. CDR3 residues: CASSLPPGTGNTIYF. The CDR3 bases are TGTGCCAGCAGCTTACCGCCAGGAACTGGAAACACCATATATTTT.

The CDR3 DNA reads TGTGCCAGCAGTTTGGAGTTCGGAATCCCAGACGAACCTAACTATGGCTACACCTTC. Protein: CASSLEFGIPDEPNYGYTF. The chain combines TRBV28 with TRBJ1-2; D gene unclear. CDR3 length: 19 residues. CDR1 and CDR2 from the germline V gene are MDHEN and SYDVKM. Trimming took 3 bases from V and 0 from J, leaving 23 bases between them.

This clone was detected only a few times. This rearrangement joins TRBV5-4 to TRBJ1-3, with D unclear. In germline, CDR1 is SGHNT, CDR2 YYREEE (reference sequence). The CDR3 is 14 residues long. The V and J ends lost 2 bases and 0 bases respectively, with 6 bases between them. The CDR3 is CASSFMGSGNTIYF. CDR3 coding DNA: TGTGCCAGCAGCTTCATGGGCTCTGGAAACACCATATATTTT.

The chain is built from TRBV12-5 and TRBJ2-7, with D unclear. The CDR3 length is 14 residues. CDR1 LGHNT and CDR2 FRNRAP come from the germline V gene. Trimming removed 2 bases from V and 6 bases from J, with 14 bases in between. CDR3 bases: TGTGCTAGTGGTTTGAAAGCAAAGGGTATCGAGCAGTACTTC. This sequence encodes CASGLKAKGIEQYF. The full variable domain, completed using reference TRBV12-5 and TRBJ2-7, is DARVTQTPRHKVTEMGQEVTMRCQPILGHNTVFWYRQTMMQGLELLAYFRNRAPLDDSGMPKDRFSAEMPDATLATLKIQPSEPRDSAVYFCASGLKAKGIEQYFGPGTRLTVT.

This clone came up a few times. V is TRBV28 and J is TRBJ2-3; possibly TRBD2 for D (5 bases). The V and J ends lost 1 base and 6 bases respectively, with 11 bases between them. Per germline, CDR1 MDHEN and CDR2 SYDVKM. The CDR3 extends over 14 amino acids. CDR3 nucleotides: TGTGCCAGCAGTTTATTGTCTAGCCTCGATACGCAGTATTTT. Protein product: CASSLLSSLDTQYF. Supplemented by reference TRBV28 and TRBJ2-3, the full variable domain reads DVKVTQSSRYLVKRTGEKVFLECVQDMDHENMFWYRQDPGLGLRLIYFSYDVKMKEKGDIPEGYSVSREKKERFSLILESASTNQTSMYLCASSLLSSLDTQYFGPGTRLTVL.

V gene TRBV27 combines with J gene TRBJ2-7, with D perhaps TRBD2 (6 bases). V gave up 5 bases and J gave up 3 bases, with 17 bases separating them. CDR1 and CDR2 (germline): MNHEY, SMNVEV (reference sequence). The CDR3 runs to 15 residues. CDR3 sequence reads: CASSPPFAGNYEQYF. Written as DNA, the CDR3 is TGTGCCAGCAGTCCCCCCTTTGCGGGGAACTACGAGCAGTACTTC.

The V gene is TRBV2, the J gene TRBJ1-5; D unclear. The CDR3 consists of 13 residues. From germline, CDR1 is SNHLY and CDR2 FYNNEI. Trimming cost V 6 bases and J 4 bases, with 10 bases left between them. The CDR3 loop is CASRGPGNQPQHF. The CDR3, as DNA: TGTGCCAGCAGGGGCCCTGGGAATCAGCCCCAGCATTTT.

The chain joins TRBV2 to TRBJ2-7, with 7 positions matching TRBD1. In germline, CDR1 is SNHLY, CDR2 FYNNEI. The CDR3 is 14 amino acids. J gave up 7 bases and V 1 base, and 7 bases lay outside the gene matches. The CDR3 region has the DNA TGTGCCAGCAGTGAAGGGCAGGGGGTCGATGAGCAGTACTTC. It yields the protein CASSEGQGVDEQYF.

This CDR3 is CASLPGQPLSNSPLHF. The CDR3 coding sequence is TGTGCCAGCCTTCCGGGACAGCCCCTATCAAATTCACCCCTCCACTTT. J is TRBJ1-6 and V is TRBV28; 7 positions agree with TRBD1. The germline V gene encodes CDR1 MDHEN and CDR2 SYDVKM. Trimming removed 8 bases from V and 7 bases from J; junction bases left unmatched: 14. The CDR3 consists of 16 residues.